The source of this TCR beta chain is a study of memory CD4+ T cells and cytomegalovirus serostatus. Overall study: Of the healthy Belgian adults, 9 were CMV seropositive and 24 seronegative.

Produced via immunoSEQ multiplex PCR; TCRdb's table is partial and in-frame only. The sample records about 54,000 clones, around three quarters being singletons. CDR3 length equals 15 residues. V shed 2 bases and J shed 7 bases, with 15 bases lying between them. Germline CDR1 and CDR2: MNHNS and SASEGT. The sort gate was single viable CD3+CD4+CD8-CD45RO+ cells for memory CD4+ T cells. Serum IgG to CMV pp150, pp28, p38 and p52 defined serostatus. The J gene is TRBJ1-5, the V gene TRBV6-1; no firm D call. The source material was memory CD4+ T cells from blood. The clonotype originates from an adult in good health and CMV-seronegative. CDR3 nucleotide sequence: TGTGCCAGCAGTGAATCCACGGCAGGAGGGCAGCCCCAGCATTTT. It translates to CASSESTAGGQPQHF.